This record looks at one T cell receptor (beta chain) sequence and its context. The CDR3 totals 17 residues. Germline trimming cut 2 bases from V and 4 bases from J; bases unmatched to any gene: 5. Germline V lookup: CDR1 SGHDN, CDR2 FVKESK. The sample originates from a study of blood T cell repertoires in COVID-19. Turning to the study itself: The United States, Italy and Spain were the sources of the acute and convalescent COVID-19 samples. T cells, B-cell-depleted T cells, or PBMCs supplied cDNA or gDNA.

Per the original data handling: Reference gene primer amplification yielded estimated nucleated cell counts. Only in-frame clones appear in the TCRdb table, and some are missing; sequencing was by immunoSEQ multiplex PCR. V and J calls and clone size are those listed in that table; D and trimming were worked out from the DNA. Among over 45,000 clones listed, about 89% were seen once. This clonotype was sampled from a woman aged 55-69 years with active COVID-19. The sample consisted of peripheral blood. This chain uses TRBV14 with TRBJ1-6; 10 nucleotides agree with TRBD1. CDR3: CASSQRQGARYNSPLHF. CDR3 DNA: TGTGCCAGCAGCCAAAGACAGGGGGCAAGATATAATTCACCCCTCCACTTT.